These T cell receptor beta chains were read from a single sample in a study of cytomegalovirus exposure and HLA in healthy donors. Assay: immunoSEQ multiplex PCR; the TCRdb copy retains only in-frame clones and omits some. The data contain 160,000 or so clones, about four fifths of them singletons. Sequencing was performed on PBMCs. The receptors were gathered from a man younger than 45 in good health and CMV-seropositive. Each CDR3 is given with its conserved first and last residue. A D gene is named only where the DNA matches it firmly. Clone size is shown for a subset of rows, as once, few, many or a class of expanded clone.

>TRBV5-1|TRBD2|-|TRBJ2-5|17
CASSLVGASGPQETQYF
TGCGCCAGCAGCTTGGTTGGTGCTAGCGGGCCACAAGAGACCCAGTACTTC
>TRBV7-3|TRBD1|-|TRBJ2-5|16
CASSPGTGDPRETQYF
TGTGCCAGCAGCCCCGGGACAGGCGATCCACGGGAGACCCAGTACTTC
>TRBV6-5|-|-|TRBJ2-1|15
CASSYSTRRVDEQFF
TGTGCCAGCAGTTACTCGACGCGCAGGGTGGATGAGCAGTTCTTC
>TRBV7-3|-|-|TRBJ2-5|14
CASSPQGEQETQYF
TGTGCCAGCAGCCCACAGGGCGAACAAGAGACCCAGTACTTC
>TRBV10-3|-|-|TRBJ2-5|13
CAISESRAETQYF
TGTGCCATCAGTGAGTCGAGGGCGGAGACCCAGTACTTC
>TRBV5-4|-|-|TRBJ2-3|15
CASSLVSASTDTQYF
TGTGCCAGCAGCTTGGTTAGCGCAAGCACAGATACGCAGTATTTT
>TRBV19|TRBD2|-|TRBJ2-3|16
CASSSGRASGTDTQYF
TGTGCCAGTAGTAGCGGGAGGGCCTCCGGCACAGATACGCAGTATTTT
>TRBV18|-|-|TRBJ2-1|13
CASSPESEDEQFF
TGTGCCAGCTCACCGGAGAGCGAGGATGAGCAGTTCTTC
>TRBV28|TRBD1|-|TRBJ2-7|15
CASSFLGTGPYEQYF
TGTGCCAGCAGTTTCCTCGGGACAGGGCCCTACGAGCAGTACTTC
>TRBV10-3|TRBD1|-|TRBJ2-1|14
CATEGQGSDNEQFF
TGTGCCACCGAGGGACAGGGATCCGACAATGAGCAGTTCTTC
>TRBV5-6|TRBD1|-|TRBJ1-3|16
CASSLAVSDRGNTIYF
TGTGCCAGCAGCTTGGCAGTCTCGGACAGGGGGAACACCATATATTTT
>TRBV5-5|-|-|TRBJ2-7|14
CASSLDRLSDEQYF
TGTGCCAGCAGCTTGGACAGGTTAAGCGACGAGCAGTACTTC
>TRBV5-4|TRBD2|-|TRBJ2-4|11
CASSSGRRQYF
TGTGCCAGCAGCTCCGGGAGGCGTCAGTACTTC
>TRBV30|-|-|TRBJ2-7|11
CGGGSSYEQYF
TGTGGAGGGGGAAGCTCCTACGAGCAGTACTTC
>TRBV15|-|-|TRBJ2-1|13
CATSSGTYNEQFF
TGTGCCACCAGTAGCGGAACCTACAATGAGCAGTTCTTC
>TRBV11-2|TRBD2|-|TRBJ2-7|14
CASSLGGGPYEQYF
TGTGCCAGCAGCTTAGGGGGGGGACCCTACGAGCAGTACTTC
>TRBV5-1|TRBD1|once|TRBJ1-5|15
CASSLGTGTNQPQHF
TGCGCCAGCAGCTTGGGGACAGGGACCAATCAGCCCCAGCATTTT
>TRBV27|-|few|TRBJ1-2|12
CASSSTDYGYTF
TGTGCCAGCAGTTCTACAGATTATGGCTACACCTTC
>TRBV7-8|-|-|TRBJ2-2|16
CASSLALLPGTGELFF
TGTGCCAGCAGCTTAGCCCTACTCCCTGGTACCGGGGAGCTGTTTTTT
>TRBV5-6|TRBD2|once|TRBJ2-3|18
CASSLSGLAGPRTDTQYF
TGTGCCAGCAGCTTGAGCGGGCTAGCGGGACCCCGCACAGATACGCAGTATTTT
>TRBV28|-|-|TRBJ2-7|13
CASSLSRPYEQYF
TGTGCCAGCAGTTTATCCAGGCCCTACGAGCAGTACTTC
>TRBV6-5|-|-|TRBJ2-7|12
CASSSPGYEQYF
TGTGCCAGCAGTTCCCCCGGGTACGAGCAGTACTTC
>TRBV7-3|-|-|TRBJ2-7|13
CASSPTPQSEQYF
TGTGCCAGCAGCCCAACACCCCAAAGTGAGCAGTACTTC
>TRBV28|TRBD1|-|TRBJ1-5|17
CASRNRGQRDSNQPQHF
TGTGCCAGTCGCAATAGGGGGCAGAGGGATAGCAATCAGCCCCAGCATTTT
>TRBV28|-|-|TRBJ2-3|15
CASSLVRRGQDTQYF
TGTGCCAGCAGTTTAGTTCGGAGGGGGCAAGATACGCAGTATTTT
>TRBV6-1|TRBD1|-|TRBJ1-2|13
CASSDGTGVGYTF
TGTGCCAGCAGCGACGGGACAGGGGTTGGCTACACCTTC
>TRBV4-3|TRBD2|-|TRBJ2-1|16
CASSQSSGGAYNEQFF
TGCGCCAGCAGCCAATCCAGCGGGGGGGCCTACAATGAGCAGTTCTTC
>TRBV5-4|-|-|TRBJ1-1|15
CASSLAGSGGTEAFF
TGTGCCAGCAGCTTGGCTGGATCCGGGGGAACTGAAGCTTTCTTT
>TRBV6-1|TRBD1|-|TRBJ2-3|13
CAIGTGSTDTQYF
TGTGCCATCGGGACAGGGAGCACAGATACGCAGTATTTT
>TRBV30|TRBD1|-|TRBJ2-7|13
CAWDRGRSYEQYF
TGTGCCTGGGACAGGGGGAGGTCCTACGAGCAGTACTTC
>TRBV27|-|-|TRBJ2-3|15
CASSPDLLRTDTQYF
TGTGCCAGCAGTCCCGACTTGCTGCGGACAGATACGCAGTATTTT
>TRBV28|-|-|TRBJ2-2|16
CASSPGGGPDTGELFF
TGTGCCAGCAGTCCCGGAGGGGGCCCCGACACCGGGGAGCTGTTTTTT